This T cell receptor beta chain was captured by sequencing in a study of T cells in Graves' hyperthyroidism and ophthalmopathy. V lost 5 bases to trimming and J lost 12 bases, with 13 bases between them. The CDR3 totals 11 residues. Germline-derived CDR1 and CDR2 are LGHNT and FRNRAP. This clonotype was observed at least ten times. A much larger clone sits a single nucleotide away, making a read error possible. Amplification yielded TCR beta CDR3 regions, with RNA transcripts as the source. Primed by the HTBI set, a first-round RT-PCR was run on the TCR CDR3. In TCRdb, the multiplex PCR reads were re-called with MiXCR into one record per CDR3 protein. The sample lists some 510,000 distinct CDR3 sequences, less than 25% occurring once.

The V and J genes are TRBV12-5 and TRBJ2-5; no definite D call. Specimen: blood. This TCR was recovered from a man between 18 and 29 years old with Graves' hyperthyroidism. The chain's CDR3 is CASGPPRPKYF. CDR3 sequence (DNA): TGTGCTAGTGGTCCACCAAGACCCAAGTACTTC.